The sequence of this TCR beta chain was determined in a study of blood T cells in healthy people across ages. Study observations and caveats: Naive and antigen-experienced cells were not separated, limiting conclusive comparison.

Those donating, healthy Caucasian individuals from Russia, were aged about 6 to 100. The CDR3 has 14 residues. In germline, CDR1 is MNHEY, CDR2 SVGAGI. Trimming shortened V by 2 bases and J by 6 bases, and 13 bases separated the two germline ends. This clonotype came up a few times. Its antigen is undetermined. Through a sample-barcoded 5' primer and a J-beta primer mix, a second PCR was run for about 7 to 12 cycles. TCRdb re-analysed the 5' RACE reads in MiXCR, keeping a single row per CDR3 protein. This table has approximately 780,000 distinct CDR3 sequences, 20% to 30% appearing once. This sample was also put to use in a study of T cells of mothers and their children. This second study notes: Researchers put all of the extracted RNA into cDNA synthesis, using around 1.4 ug per 15 ul. Whether pairs are related or unrelated, thymic selection shapes their TCR recombination output in much the same way.

The V and J genes are TRBV6-5 and TRBJ1-1; no clear D gene. The receptor's source is a boy between 10 and 17 years old in good health. Sequenced material: blood. The CDR3: CASSYGVVASEAFF. CDR3 DNA sequence: TGTGCCAGCAGTTACGGGGTTGTCGCCTCTGAAGCTTTCTTT.